This T cell receptor beta chain was documented in a study of blood T cell repertoires in COVID-19 (dated by TCRdb to the early 2020s). At the level of the whole study: Collaborator samples came from the United States, Italy and Spain and covered acute and convalescent phases of COVID-19. The material from the prospective study consisted of cDNA or gDNA derived from T cells, B-cell-depleted T cells, or PBMCs. Deeply sampled blood TCRbeta repertoires from subjects exposed to, actively infected with, or recovered from COVID-19 were included in the dataset. The repertoires were released in a freely available public database meant as a resource for research on the immune response to SARS-CoV-2. Samples came from the ongoing ImmuneRACE study (first 160 participants) plus 1,254 subjects from 6 global collaborators. A de-identified subject ID, COVID-19 status, age in years and sex were almost always included in the sample metadata. Where HLA class I and class II types were available, the types were taken from metadata supplied by the sample provider, not from assay-based typing. Overall results and qualifications from the work: The amount of clinical and demographic metadata varied by source and participant and was provided uncurated.

The immunoSEQ Assay, a bias-controlled multiplex PCR, was used to amplify TCRbeta CDR3 regions from genomic DNA. Under the source paper's analysis protocol: Within the assay, amplification of reference gene primers was used to estimate how many nucleated cells each sample contained. To quantify the absolute abundance of each unique TCRbeta CDR3 rearrangement, sequence reads were collapsed and filtered. For each sample, productive Simpson clonality was calculated as the square root of Simpson's diversity index over productive rearrangements. TCRdb provides this immuneACCESS table in a form limited to in-frame rearrangements. Some clones are lacking; in checked studies, under half of them reflect an unresolved V gene, and why the rest are absent is not known. V and J calls and clone size are those listed in that table; D and trimming were worked out from the DNA. For this sample the table gives roughly 80,000 clones, of which roughly 89% were detected only once. The biggest ten clones account for about 1.9% of the sample.

Concerning this clone: This receptor's antigen is unknown. Base qualities are missing; no much larger clone stands one base away.

CDR1 and CDR2 were assigned from the germline V gene as MNHEY and SVGAGI. Cut back by 8 bases and 7 bases, the V and J ends lie 21 bases apart. From cysteine to phenylalanine, the CDR3 is 14 amino acids long. Only CDR3 DNA remains: 42 bases, in frame from the first base. The collaborating institutions used their own protocols to collect whole blood in K2EDTA tubes. For TCRbeta analysis, collaborators shipped samples in one of three forms: frozen whole blood, isolated PBMCs, or DNA extracted from either of those sample types. The V gene is TRBV6-5 and the J gene is TRBJ2-7, and TRBD2 may be the D gene, going by 5 matching bases. This sequence was found in a woman in her forties or fifties in a cohort sampled during active COVID-19. What was sequenced was peripheral blood. CDR3 region: CASFEGHSAGEQYF. The DNA sequence follows: TGTGCCAGCTTCGAAGGGCACTCGGCGGGTGAGCAGTACTTC.